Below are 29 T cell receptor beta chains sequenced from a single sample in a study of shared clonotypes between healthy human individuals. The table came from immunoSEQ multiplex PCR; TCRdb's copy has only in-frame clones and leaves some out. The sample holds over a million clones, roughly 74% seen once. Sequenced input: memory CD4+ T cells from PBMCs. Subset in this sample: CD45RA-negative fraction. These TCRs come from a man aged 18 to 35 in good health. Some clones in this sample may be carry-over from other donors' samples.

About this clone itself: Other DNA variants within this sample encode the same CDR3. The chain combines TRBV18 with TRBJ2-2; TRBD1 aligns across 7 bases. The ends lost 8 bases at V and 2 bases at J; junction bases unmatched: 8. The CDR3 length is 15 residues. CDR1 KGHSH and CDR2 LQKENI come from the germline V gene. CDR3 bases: TGTGCCAGCAGTCGGGGACAGACAAACACCGGGGAGCTGTTTTTT. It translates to CASSRGQTNTGELFF.

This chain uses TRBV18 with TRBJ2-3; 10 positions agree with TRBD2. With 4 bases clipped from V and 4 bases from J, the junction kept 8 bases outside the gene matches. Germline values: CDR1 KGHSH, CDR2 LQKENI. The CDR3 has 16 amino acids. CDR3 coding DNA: TGTGCCAGCTCACAGGAACTAGCGGGACCGTCAGATACGCAGTATTTT. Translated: CASSQELAGPSDTQYF.

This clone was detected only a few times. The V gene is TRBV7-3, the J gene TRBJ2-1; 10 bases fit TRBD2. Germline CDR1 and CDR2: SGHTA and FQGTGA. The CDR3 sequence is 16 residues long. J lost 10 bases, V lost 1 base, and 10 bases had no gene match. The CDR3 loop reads CASSLMASSGSTEQFF. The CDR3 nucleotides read TGTGCCAGCAGCTTAATGGCGTCTAGCGGGAGTACGGAGCAGTTCTTC.

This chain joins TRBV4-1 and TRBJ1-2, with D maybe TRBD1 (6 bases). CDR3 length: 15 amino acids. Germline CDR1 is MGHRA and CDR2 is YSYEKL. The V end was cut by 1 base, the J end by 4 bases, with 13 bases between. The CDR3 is CASSQAEGGAYGYTF. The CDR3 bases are TGCGCCAGCAGCCAAGCCGAGGGGGGCGCCTATGGCTACACCTTC.

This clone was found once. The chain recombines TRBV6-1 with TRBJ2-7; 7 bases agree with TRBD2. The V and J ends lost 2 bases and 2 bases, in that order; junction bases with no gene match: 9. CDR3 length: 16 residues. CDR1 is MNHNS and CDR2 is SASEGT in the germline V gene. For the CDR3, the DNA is TGTGCCAGCAGTGAACGTGGGAGGGAGGGCACCTACGAGCAGTACTTC. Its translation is CASSERGREGTYEQYF.

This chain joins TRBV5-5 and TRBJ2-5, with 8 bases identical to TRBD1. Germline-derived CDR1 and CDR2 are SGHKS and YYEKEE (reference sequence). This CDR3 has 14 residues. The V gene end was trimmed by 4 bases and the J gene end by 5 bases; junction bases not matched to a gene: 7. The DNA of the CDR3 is TGTGCCAGCAGCACCCGGACAGGGTTGGAGACCCAGTACTTC. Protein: CASSTRTGLETQYF.

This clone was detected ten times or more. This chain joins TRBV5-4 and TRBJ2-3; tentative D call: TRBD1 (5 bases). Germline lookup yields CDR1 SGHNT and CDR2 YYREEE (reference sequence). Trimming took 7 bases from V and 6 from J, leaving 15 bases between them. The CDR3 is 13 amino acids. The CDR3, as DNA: TGTGCCAGCCGAGCTTGGACACAGGATACGCAGTATTTT. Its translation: CASRAWTQDTQYF. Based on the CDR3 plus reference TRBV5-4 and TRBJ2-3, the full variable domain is ETGVTQSPTHLIKTRGQQVTLRCSSQSGHNTVSWYQQALGQGPQFIFQYYREEENGRGNFPPRFSGLQFPNYSSELNVNALELDDSALYLCASRAWTQDTQYFGPGTRLTVL.

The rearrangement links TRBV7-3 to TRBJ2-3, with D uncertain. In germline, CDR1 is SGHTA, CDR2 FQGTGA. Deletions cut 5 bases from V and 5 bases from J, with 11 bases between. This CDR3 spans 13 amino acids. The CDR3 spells CASSPSLGDTQYF. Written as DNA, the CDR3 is TGTGCCAGCAGCCCCTCTTTGGGAGATACGCAGTATTTT.

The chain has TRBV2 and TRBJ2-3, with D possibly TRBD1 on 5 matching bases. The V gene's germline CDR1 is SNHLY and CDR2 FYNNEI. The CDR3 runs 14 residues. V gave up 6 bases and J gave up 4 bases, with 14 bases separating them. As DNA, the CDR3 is TGTGCCAGCAGAGACTGGGGCACCGCAGATACGCAGTATTTT. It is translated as CASRDWGTADTQYF.

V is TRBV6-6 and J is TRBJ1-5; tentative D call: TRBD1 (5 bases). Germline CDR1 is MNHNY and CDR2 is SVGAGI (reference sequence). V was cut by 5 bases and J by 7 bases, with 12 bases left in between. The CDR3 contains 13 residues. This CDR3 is CASSEGGGQPQHF. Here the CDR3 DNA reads TGTGCCAGCAGTGAGGGTGGGGGGCAGCCCCAGCATTTT.

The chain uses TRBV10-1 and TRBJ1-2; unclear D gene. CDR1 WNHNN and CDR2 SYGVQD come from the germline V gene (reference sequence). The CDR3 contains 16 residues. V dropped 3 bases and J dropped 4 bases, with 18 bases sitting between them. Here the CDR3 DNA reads TGCGCCAGCAGTGAAACTGGATCGCGAAAGACCTATGGCTACACCTTC. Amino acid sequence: CASSETGSRKTYGYTF.

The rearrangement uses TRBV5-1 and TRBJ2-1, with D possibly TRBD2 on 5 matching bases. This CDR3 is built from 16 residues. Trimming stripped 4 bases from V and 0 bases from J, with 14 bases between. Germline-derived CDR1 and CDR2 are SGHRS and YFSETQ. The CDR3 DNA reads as TGCGCCAGCAGCCCCGGGGTGGGCAGCTCCTACAATGAGCAGTTCTTC. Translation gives CASSPGVGSSYNEQFF.

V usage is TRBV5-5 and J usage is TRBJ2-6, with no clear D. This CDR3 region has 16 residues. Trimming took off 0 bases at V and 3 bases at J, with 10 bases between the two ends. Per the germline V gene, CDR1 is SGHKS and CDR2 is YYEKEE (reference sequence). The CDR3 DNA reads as TGTGCCAGCAGCTTGGGTTTAGGGTATGGGGCCAACGTCCTGACTTTC. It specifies CASSLGLGYGANVLTF.

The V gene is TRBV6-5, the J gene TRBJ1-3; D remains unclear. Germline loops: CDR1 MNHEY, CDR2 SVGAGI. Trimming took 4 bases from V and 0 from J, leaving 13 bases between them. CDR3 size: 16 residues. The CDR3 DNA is TGTGCCAGCAGTTTAGTCCCGGAGGCCTCTGGAAACACCATATATTTT. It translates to CASSLVPEASGNTIYF.

The CDR3 spells CASGKGLYASYEQYF. The CDR3 region has the DNA TGTGCCAGCGGGAAGGGACTATATGCTTCTTACGAGCAGTACTTC. The chain recombines TRBV2 with TRBJ2-7, with 7 bases identical to TRBD2. The J segment lost 4 bases and the V segment lost 8 bases, leaving 14 bases of the junction unmatched. The V gene's germline CDR1 is SNHLY and CDR2 FYNNEI. This CDR3 has 15 residues.

CDR3 amino acids: CASSLTHQSYEQYF. DNA for the CDR3: TGTGCCAGCAGCCTTACACACCAGTCCTACGAGCAGTACTTC. V gene TRBV7-8 combines with J gene TRBJ2-7; D remains unclear. The germline V and J ends were trimmed by 5 bases and 1 base, with 12 bases remaining between them. The CDR3 runs 14 residues. CDR1 is SGHVS and CDR2 is FQNEAQ in the germline V gene.

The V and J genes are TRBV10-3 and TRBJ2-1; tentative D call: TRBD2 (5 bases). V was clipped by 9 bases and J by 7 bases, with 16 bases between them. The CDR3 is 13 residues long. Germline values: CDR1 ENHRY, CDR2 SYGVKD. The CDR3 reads CAIKRYPGNEQFF. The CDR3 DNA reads TGTGCCATAAAAAGATACCCGGGGAATGAGCAGTTCTTC.

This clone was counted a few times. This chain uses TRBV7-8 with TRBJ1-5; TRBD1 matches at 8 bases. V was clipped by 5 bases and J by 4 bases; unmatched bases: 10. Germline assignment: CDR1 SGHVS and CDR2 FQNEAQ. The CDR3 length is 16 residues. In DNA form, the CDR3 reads TGTGCCAGCAGCGACGGACAGGGCGGATTTAATCAGCCCCAGCATTTT. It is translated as CASSDGQGGFNQPQHF.

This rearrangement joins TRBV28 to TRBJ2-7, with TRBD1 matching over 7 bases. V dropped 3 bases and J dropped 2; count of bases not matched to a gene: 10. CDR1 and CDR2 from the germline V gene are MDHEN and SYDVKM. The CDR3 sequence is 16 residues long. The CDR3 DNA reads TGTGCCAGCAGTTTGACAGGGCTTCAAGCAGCCTACGAGCAGTACTTC. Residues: CASSLTGLQAAYEQYF.

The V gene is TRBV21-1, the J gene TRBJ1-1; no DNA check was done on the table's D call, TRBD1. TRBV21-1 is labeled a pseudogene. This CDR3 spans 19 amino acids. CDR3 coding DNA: TGTGCCAGCAGCAAAGCCTTCGCGGCCACGACAGTAATGAACACTGAAGCTTTCTTT. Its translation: CASSKAFAATTVMNTEAFF.

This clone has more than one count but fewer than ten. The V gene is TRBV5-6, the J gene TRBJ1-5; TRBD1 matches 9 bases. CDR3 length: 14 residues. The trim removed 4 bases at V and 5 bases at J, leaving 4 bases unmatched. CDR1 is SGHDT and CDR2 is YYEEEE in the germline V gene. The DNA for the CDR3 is TGTGCCAGCAGCCTCCGGACAGGGGATCAGCCCCAGCATTTT. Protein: CASSLRTGDQPQHF.

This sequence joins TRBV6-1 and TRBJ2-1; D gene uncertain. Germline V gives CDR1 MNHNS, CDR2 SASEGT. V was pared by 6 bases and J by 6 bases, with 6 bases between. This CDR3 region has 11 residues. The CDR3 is CASRVGNEQFF. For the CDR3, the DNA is TGTGCCAGCAGGGTAGGCAATGAGCAGTTCTTC.

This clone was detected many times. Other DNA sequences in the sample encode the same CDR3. Here the CDR3 reads CSVAPGWGMNTEAFF. The DNA for the CDR3 is TGCAGCGTTGCTCCCGGGTGGGGCATGAACACTGAAGCTTTCTTT. This chain connects TRBV29-1 to TRBJ1-1; perhaps TRBD1 as D (5 bases). The CDR3 is made up of 15 amino acids. Germline V gene lookup returns CDR1 SQVTM and CDR2 ANQGSEA. Trimming removed 4 bases at V and 0 bases at J, with 15 bases between.

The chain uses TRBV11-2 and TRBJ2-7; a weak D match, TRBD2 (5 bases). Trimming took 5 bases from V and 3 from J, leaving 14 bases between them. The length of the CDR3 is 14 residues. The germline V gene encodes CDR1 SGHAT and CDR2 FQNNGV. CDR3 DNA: TGTGCCAGCAGCGATACTAGACCCAGCTACGAGCAGTACTTC. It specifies CASSDTRPSYEQYF.

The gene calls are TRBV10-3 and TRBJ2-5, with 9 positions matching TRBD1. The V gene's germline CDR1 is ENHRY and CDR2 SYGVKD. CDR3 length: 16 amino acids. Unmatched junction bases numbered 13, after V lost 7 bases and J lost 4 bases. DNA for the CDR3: TGTGCCATCAAAGGGACAGGGTTTGGCACTGGAGAGACCCAGTACTTC. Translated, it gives CAIKGTGFGTGETQYF.

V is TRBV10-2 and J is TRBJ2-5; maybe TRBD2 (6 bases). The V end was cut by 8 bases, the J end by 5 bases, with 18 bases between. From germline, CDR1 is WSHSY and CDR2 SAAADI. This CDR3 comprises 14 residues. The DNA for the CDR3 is TGCGCCAGCTCGACGCAACTAGCCGGGGAGACCCAGTACTTC. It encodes CASSTQLAGETQYF.

The CDR3 bases are TGTGCCAGCAGCGTAGGCACCCGGGTAAATGGCTACACCTTC. Translated, it gives CASSVGTRVNGYTF. J is TRBJ1-2 and V is TRBV7-9; D call uncertain. Trimming removed 5 bases from V and 6 bases from J, with 16 bases in between. Germline loops: CDR1 SEHNR, CDR2 FQNEAQ (reference sequence). The CDR3 totals 14 residues.

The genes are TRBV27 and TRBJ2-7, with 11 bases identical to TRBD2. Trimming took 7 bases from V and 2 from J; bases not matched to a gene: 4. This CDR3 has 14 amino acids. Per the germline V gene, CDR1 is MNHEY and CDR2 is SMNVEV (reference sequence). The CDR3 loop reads CASKTSGITYEQYF. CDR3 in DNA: TGTGCCAGCAAGACTAGCGGGATTACCTACGAGCAGTACTTC.

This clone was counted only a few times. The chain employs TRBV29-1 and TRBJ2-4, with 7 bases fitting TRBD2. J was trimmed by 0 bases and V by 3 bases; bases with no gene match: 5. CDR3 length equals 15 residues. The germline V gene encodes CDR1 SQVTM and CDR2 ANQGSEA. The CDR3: CSVEGTGGAKNIQYF. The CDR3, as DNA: TGCAGCGTTGAGGGAACGGGGGGAGCCAAAAACATTCAGTACTTC.